Detailed here is one T cell receptor beta chain. This sample is part of a study of blood T cell repertoires in COVID-19. Study details: Acute-phase and convalescent COVID-19 samples originated in the United States, Italy and Spain.

The CDR3 length is 16 residues. Unmatched junction bases numbered 8, after V lost 4 bases and J lost 0 bases. Germline CDR1 reads SGHKS; CDR2 reads YYEKEE (reference sequence). Libraries were prepared by immunoSEQ multiplex PCR; TCRdb keeps only in-frame clonotypes and omits some of them. The table shows 20,000 to 30,000 clones, with under 90% occurring only once. The receptor comes from a human donor in a cohort sampled during active COVID-19. The sequencing sample was made of peripheral blood. V is TRBV5-5 and J is TRBJ2-3, with 7 nucleotides matching TRBD1. Written as DNA, the CDR3 is TGTGCCAGCAGCCAACAACAGGGGATGAGCACAGATACGCAGTATTTT. It specifies CASSQQQGMSTDTQYF.